The present TCR beta chain was sequenced within a study of T cells in Graves' hyperthyroidism and ophthalmopathy. Thyroid ultrasound, orbital computed tomography, clinical symptoms, and serum thyroxine and TRAb underpinned diagnoses. It was approximately 9.4 ml of fresh peripheral blood that supplied the PBMCs. Study-wide findings and caveats: In validation, the model predicted ophthalmopathy. These predictions came a median about 6.5 months before onset. In blood, most of the thyroid clonotypes expanded above 0.001 were also present.

For this clonotype: The antigen remains undetermined.

The investigators amplified TCR beta CDR3 regions from RNA transcripts. Using the HTBI primer set, a first-round RT-PCR was run on the TCR CDR3. Using its own MiXCR run on the multiplex PCR reads, TCRdb lists one record per CDR3 protein. The sample has around 700,000 distinct CDR3 sequences; around 19% are singletons. This TCR derives from a woman between 50 and 59 years old with Graves' hyperthyroidism that later progressed to Graves' ophthalmopathy. Sample: blood.

This chain's CDR3 is CASCDGTGGYNEQFF. The CDR3 DNA sequence: TGTGCCAGCTGCGACGGGACAGGGGGCTACAATGAGCAGTTCTTC. This chain links TRBV27 with TRBJ2-1; TRBD1 matches at 11 bases. The ends lost 8 bases at V and 3 bases at J; junction bases unmatched: 6. This CDR3 region has 15 residues. The germline CDR1 and CDR2 sequences are MNHEY and SMNVEV (reference sequence).